The clone carrying this TCR beta chain occurred many times. The read gets to within 3 residues of the CDR3 end, and the germline J gene fills in the rest. This sample is part of a study of T cell clonality in common variable immunodeficiency. Assay used: immunoSEQ multiplex PCR; TCRdb lists only in-frame clones, some missing. Captured here are under 35,000 clones, none seen once; the top ten comprise around 4%. The CDR3 contains 13 residues. CDR1 and CDR2 from the germline V gene are SGHRS and YFSETQ. The chain joins TRBV5-1 to TRBJ2-2; a weak D match, TRBD1 (5 bases). The clonotype originates from a person aged 18 to 70 in good health. The sample consisted of peripheral blood mononuclear cells. The CDR3 region is CASMSSGANVLFF. The part of the CDR3 DNA that was read is TGCGCCAGCATGAGCTCTGGGGCCAACGTG.